A selection of T cell receptor beta chains follows, all from one sample in a study of cytomegalovirus exposure and HLA in healthy donors. TCRdb's table, derived via immunoSEQ multiplex PCR, lists solely in-frame clones and lacks some. Of some 120,000 clones listed, approximately 80% are singletons. The material sequenced was PBMCs. Receptor source: a man aged 30 to 39 in good health and CMV-seropositive. Each CDR3 is given with its conserved first and last residue. A D gene is named only where the DNA matches it firmly. The size entry is marked missing in some rows and otherwise reads once, few, many or a size class.

v_gene	j_gene	abundance	d_gene	CDR3nt	CDR3aa
TRBV13	TRBJ2-3	-	-	TGTGCCAGCAGCTTAGCCATTTGGGGAGGACCTAGCACAGATACGCAGTATTTT	CASSLAIWGGPSTDTQYF
TRBV25-1	TRBJ1-5	-	-	TGTGCCAGCAGTGACGGACATTTGGGTGGCAATCAGCCCCAGCATTTT	CASSDGHLGGNQPQHF
TRBV7-8	TRBJ1-5	few	TRBD1	TGTGCCAGCAGCTCACCGACAGGGAAGTTGGATCAGCCCCAGCATTTT	CASSSPTGKLDQPQHF
TRBV5-4	TRBJ2-6	-	-	TGTGCCAGCAGCTTCGGCGGGGCCCCGTTGAGATCTGGGGCCAACGTCCTGACTTTC	CASSFGGAPLRSGANVLTF
TRBV27	TRBJ1-2	-	-	TGTGCCAGCAGTTTATCTCCGTTATATGGCTACACCTTC	CASSLSPLYGYTF
TRBV5-1	TRBJ1-1	-	TRBD1	TGCGCCAGCAGCTGGAATACAGGGGGAAAAAGCACTGAAGCTTTCTTT	CASSWNTGGKSTEAFF
TRBV28	TRBJ2-5	-	TRBD1	TGTGCCACTAGACAGGGGGTGTGGGAGCAGTACTTC	CATRQGVWEQYF
TRBV2	TRBJ2-1	-	TRBD2	TGTGCCACTTTCTCGGGACTAGCGGGAGGTACCTATAATGAGCAGTTCTTC	CATFSGLAGGTYNEQFF
TRBV2	TRBJ2-5	few	-	TGTGCCAGCGTCAGGACAGAGAACCAAGAGACCCAGTACTTC	CASVRTENQETQYF
TRBV2	TRBJ2-1	-	-	TGTGCCAGCACCTGGGGTCGGGGGATCAGCTCCTACAATGAGCAGTTCTTC	CASTWGRGISSYNEQFF
TRBV5-1	TRBJ2-3	-	TRBD2	TGCGCCAGCAGCTTGTATAGCGGGAGCACAGATACGCAGTATTTT	CASSLYSGSTDTQYF
TRBV30	TRBJ1-4	-	TRBD1	TGTGCCTGGGGGACAGAGACCTATGAAAAACTGTTTTTT	CAWGTETYEKLFF
TRBV4-3	TRBJ2-3	-	-	TGCGCCAGCAGCTCTACGCCCCTGGGCGCCGGCACAGATACGCAGTATTTT	CASSSTPLGAGTDTQYF
TRBV28	TRBJ1-5	-	-	TGTGCCAGCAGTTTAGACCCAGGGTACCAGCCCCAGCATTTT	CASSLDPGYQPQHF
TRBV25-1	TRBJ1-1	-	-	TGTGCCAGCAGTGAATTAGGAGGTATGAACACTGAAGCTTTCTTT	CASSELGGMNTEAFF
TRBV11-2	TRBJ2-7	-	-	TGTGCCAGCAGCCTCGCCAGGGGAATGAGCTACGAGCAGTACTTC	CASSLARGMSYEQYF
TRBV9	TRBJ1-2	-	TRBD1	TGTGCCAGCAGCACTGCCGGGACAGTTAACTATGGCTACACCTTC	CASSTAGTVNYGYTF
TRBV19	TRBJ2-7	-	-	TGTGCCAGTAGTACCCAGGAAGCACAGGGTTCCTACGAGCAGTACTTC	CASSTQEAQGSYEQYF
TRBV7-9	TRBJ2-1	-	TRBD1	TGTGCCAGCAGCCCAGTCCCGGGACAGGGTCATGAGCAGTTCTTC	CASSPVPGQGHEQFF
TRBV7-2	TRBJ1-2	-	-	TGTGCCAGCAGCTTAAGCCAGGATAACTATGGCTACACCTTC	CASSLSQDNYGYTF
TRBV5-8	TRBJ2-5	-	-	TGTGCCAGCAGCTTGGCCACAGGTCAAGAGACCCAGTACTTC	CASSLATGQETQYF
TRBV5-6	TRBJ2-3	-	-	TGTGCCAGCAGCCGGGGGTGGACTACGCTCACAGATACGCAGTATTTT	CASSRGWTTLTDTQYF
TRBV9	TRBJ2-7	-	TRBD1	TGTGCCAGCAGCGTAGGGGACAGGGGGTCCGAGCAGTACTTC	CASSVGDRGSEQYF
TRBV2	TRBJ1-4	-	TRBD1	TGTGCCAGCACCCGGGACAGCTCAACTAATGAAAAACTGTTTTTT	CASTRDSSTNEKLFF
TRBV2	TRBJ2-1	once	-	TGTGCAGTGGGAGCCGTGGAGTACAATGAGCAGTTCTTC	CAVGAVEYNEQFF
TRBV7-9	TRBJ2-1	-	-	TGTGCCAGCAGCGATCAGGGCAATGAGCAGTTCTTC	CASSDQGNEQFF
TRBV28	TRBJ2-2	-	-	TGTGCCAGCAGTTCGTACAGGGATGGGATTCTTGGGGAGCTGTTTTTT	CASSSYRDGILGELFF
TRBV7-8	TRBJ1-2	-	-	TGTGCCAGCAGCCTTCGGGACTTCGAAGGCTACACCTTC	CASSLRDFEGYTF
TRBV15	TRBJ2-2	-	-	TGTGCCACCAGCAGCGGGACTGTGAACACCGGGGAGCTGTTTTTT	CATSSGTVNTGELFF
TRBV28	TRBJ2-7	-	-	TGTGCCAGCACCCTTAGCGGTATGCCCTACGAGCAGTACTTC	CASTLSGMPYEQYF